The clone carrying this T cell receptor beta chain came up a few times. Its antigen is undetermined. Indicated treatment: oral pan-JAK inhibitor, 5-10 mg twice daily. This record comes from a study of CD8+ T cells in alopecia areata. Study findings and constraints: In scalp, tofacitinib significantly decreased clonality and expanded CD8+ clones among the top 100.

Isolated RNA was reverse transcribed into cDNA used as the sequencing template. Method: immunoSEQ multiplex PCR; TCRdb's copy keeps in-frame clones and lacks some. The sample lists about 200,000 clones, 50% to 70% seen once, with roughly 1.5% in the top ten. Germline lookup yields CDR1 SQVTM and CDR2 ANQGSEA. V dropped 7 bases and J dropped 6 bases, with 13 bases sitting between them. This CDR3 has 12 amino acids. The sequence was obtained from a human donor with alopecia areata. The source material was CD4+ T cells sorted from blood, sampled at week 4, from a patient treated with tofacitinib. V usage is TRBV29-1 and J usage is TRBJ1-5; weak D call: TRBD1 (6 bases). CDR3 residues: CSAGQSGQPQHF. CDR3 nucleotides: TGCAGCGCCGGACAGTCGGGTCAGCCCCAGCATTTT.